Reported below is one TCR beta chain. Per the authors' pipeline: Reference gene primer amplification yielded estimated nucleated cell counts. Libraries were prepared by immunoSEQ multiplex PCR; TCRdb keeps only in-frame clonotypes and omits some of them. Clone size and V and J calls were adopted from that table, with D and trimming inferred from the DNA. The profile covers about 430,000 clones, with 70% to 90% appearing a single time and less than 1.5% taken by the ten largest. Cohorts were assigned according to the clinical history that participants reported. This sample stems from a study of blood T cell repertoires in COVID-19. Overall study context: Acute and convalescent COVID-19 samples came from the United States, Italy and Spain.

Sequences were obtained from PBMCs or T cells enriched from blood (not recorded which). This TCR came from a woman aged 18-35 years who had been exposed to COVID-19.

Here the CDR3 DNA reads TGTGCCAGCAGCTTAGAGCGTAATGAGCAGTTCTTC. Protein product: CASSLERNEQFF. This chain links TRBV13 with TRBJ2-1; D gene unclear. The ends were cut back, 1 base at V and 7 bases at J, with 5 bases in the middle. Germline CDR1 and CDR2: PRHDT and FYEKMQ (reference sequence). The CDR3 covers 12 residues.